This T cell receptor beta chain emerged from a study of CD8 T cells in Susac syndrome. RNA was extracted with the RNeasy kit, and a quantity of 0.5 to 1 ug was reverse transcribed using random hexamers. The immunoSEQ assay covered 54 Vbeta and 13 Jbeta segments for CDR3. TCRdb re-called the immunoSEQ multiplex PCR reads through MiXCR, storing one row per CDR3 protein. This table holds some 140,000 distinct CDR3 sequences, 95% found once. V was cut by 10 bases and J by 1 base, with 14 bases left in between. The CDR3 loop spans 14 amino acids. Blood CD8+ and CD4+ T cells underwent high-throughput TCR beta sequencing. As judged by recently defined diagnostic criteria, patients with Susac syndrome had definite or probable disease. CD8+ and CD4+ T cells were negatively isolated; TEMRA cells were FACS-enriched.

The receptor was isolated from a human donor with Susac syndrome. V gene TRBV12-3 or TRBV12-4 combines with J gene TRBJ2-1, with a weak D call TRBD2 (6 bases). Sequenced input: CD8+ T cells from PBMCs. The DNA for the CDR3 is TGTGCCATTCGGGGCGGGACTTCCTACAATGAGCAGTTCTTC. Translated: CAIRGGTSYNEQFF.